The subject of this entry is one T cell receptor beta chain. The target antigen is unknown. A single record per CDR3 protein comes from TCRdb applying MiXCR to the RACE reads. The data hold 110,000 to 150,000 distinct CDR3 sequences, with about 11% observed a single time. These data are taken from a study of human T cells and chemical hapten exposure. Study-wide context: Donors were sensitized with 2% DPC on the upper inner arm. General study points: Controls had significantly fewer large CDR3 similarity clusters than were formed by expanded TCRs. Since the donors had alopecia, their immune response may not be the same as that of healthy people.

Time point given: patch test 2, 6 weeks after DPC sensitization. Described treatment: therapeutic diphenylcyclopropenone sensitization with weekly scalp DPC. Sequences were derived from whole blood, sampled in connection with sensitization to the hapten diphenylcyclopropenone (DPC). This TCR derives from a woman aged 45-60 years with alopecia areata. Some clones in this sample may be carry-over from other donors' samples.

CDR3 in DNA: TGTGCTAGTGGTTTGTTAGCGGGAGGGCCCGGCGAGCAGTACTTC. This codes for CASGLLAGGPGEQYF. The chain combines TRBV12-5 with TRBJ2-7, with 11 bases that match TRBD2. The V segment lost 2 bases and the J segment 6 bases; nucleotides outside the gene matches: 6. The germline V gene encodes CDR1 LGHNT and CDR2 FRNRAP. This CDR3 spans 15 amino acids.